Shown below are 19 T cell receptor beta chains from a single sample sequenced in a study of CD8+CD57+ T cells in acquired aplastic anemia. TCR beta VDJ and CDR3 profiles were obtained from a genomic DNA template. TCRdb used MiXCR to reprocess the reads, holding one entry per CDR3 protein. This sample has 250,000 to 300,000 distinct CDR3 sequences; roughly three fifths occur once, and the top ten carry under 8.5%. The sample was sorted CD4+, CD8+, or CD8+CD57+ T cells (not recorded which) from PBMCs. These receptors originate from a human donor with severe aplastic anemia or a healthy control (not recorded which).

This clonotype was found many times. The J gene is TRBJ2-7, the V gene TRBV7-8, with a possible D match to TRBD2 (6 bases). Germline-derived CDR1 and CDR2 are SGHVS and FQNEAQ. Trimming took 0 bases from V and 3 from J, leaving 12 bases between them. This CDR3 spans 15 amino acids. CDR3 amino acids: CASSLAGGSYYEQYF. CDR3 coding DNA: TGTGCCAGCAGCTTAGCGGGGGGTAGCTACTACGAGCAGTACTTC.

This clonotype was seen at least ten times. The CDR3 nucleotides read TGTGCCAGCAGCTGGGACACTGAAGCTTTCTTT. The encoded protein is CASSWDTEAFF. The chain combines TRBV7-9 with TRBJ1-1; D is uncertain. Germline lookup yields CDR1 SEHNR and CDR2 FQNEAQ (reference sequence). V gave up 4 bases and J gave up 3 bases, with 3 bases separating them. The CDR3 totals 11 residues.

This clonotype was counted at least ten times. The J gene is TRBJ1-1, the V gene TRBV20-1; D is unresolved. V lost 5 bases, J lost 3 bases, and 22 bases lay in between. Germline loops: CDR1 DFQATT, CDR2 SNEGSKA (reference sequence). The CDR3 runs 16 residues. Here the CDR3 DNA reads TGCAGTGCTCGTGGCGCGACAATAAGTGGGGACACTGAAGCTTTCTTT. Translated, it gives CSARGATISGDTEAFF.

The chain couples TRBV7-8 to TRBJ2-1, with 13 bases lining up with TRBD2. Unmatched junction bases numbered 11, after V lost 6 bases and J lost 12 bases. This CDR3 is 15 amino acids long. Germline lookup yields CDR1 SGHVS and CDR2 FQNEAQ. CDR3 in amino acids: CASRSTSGGKERQFF. The CDR3 DNA reads TGTGCCAGCAGGTCGACTAGCGGGGGGAAAGAGAGGCAGTTCTTC.

The chain uses TRBV29-1 and TRBJ2-3, with D possibly being TRBD1 (6 bases). Looked up from germline, CDR1 is SQVTM and CDR2 is ANQGSEA. Trimming took 4 bases from V and 5 from J, leaving 13 bases between them. The CDR3 covers 13 residues. The CDR3 bases are TGCAGCGTTGTCAGGGGAGTAGGAGATACGCAGTATTTT. It codes for CSVVRGVGDTQYF.

This clonotype came up once. This chain links TRBV9 with TRBJ1-1; no clear D. Germline assignment: CDR1 SGDLS and CDR2 YYNGEE. Trimming left V 3 bases short and J 4 bases short, with 13 bases between. The CDR3 is 14 residues long. CDR3 sequence (DNA): TGTGCCAGCAGCGCCCCGTGGGATGGCACTGAAGCTTTCTTT. It translates to CASSAPWDGTEAFF.

The chain is built from TRBV24-1 and TRBJ2-1; unclear D gene. V was cut by 3 bases and J by 2 bases, with 16 bases left in between. Germline CDR1 and CDR2: KGHDR and SFDVKD. This CDR3 is 17 amino acids long. The CDR3: CATSDVSGPEAYNEQFF. In nucleotides, the CDR3 is TGTGCCACCAGTGATGTCTCCGGGCCAGAGGCCTACAATGAGCAGTTCTTC.

This clonotype came up once. The rearrangement links TRBV29-1 to TRBJ2-1, with D possibly matching TRBD2 (5 bases). Germline CDR1 SQVTM, CDR2 ANQGSEA. The V gene lost 7 bases and the J gene lost 7 bases, with 23 bases spanning the gap. The CDR3 extends over 15 amino acids. As DNA, the CDR3 is TGCAGCGCCGGAAGGACTCAGTCGGTGGAGAATGAGCAGTTCTTC. Translation: CSAGRTQSVENEQFF.

This clonotype was counted ten times or more. This chain uses TRBV20-1 with TRBJ2-1; D is ambiguous. Germline loops: CDR1 DFQATT, CDR2 SNEGSKA (reference sequence). The CDR3 is 16 residues long. V lost 5 bases, J lost 0 bases, and 17 bases lay in between. CDR3 in amino acids: CSAPSLLPYSYNEQFF. The DNA for the CDR3 is TGCAGTGCTCCATCCCTTCTTCCCTACTCCTACAATGAGCAGTTCTTC.

The chain has TRBV20-1 and TRBJ1-6; possible D gene TRBD1, 5 bases. The V gene lost 0 bases and the J gene lost 5 bases, with 14 bases spanning the gap. This CDR3 has 16 amino acids. Germline assignment: CDR1 DFQATT and CDR2 SNEGSKA (reference sequence). The CDR3 spells CSARDITGGDNSPLHF. CDR3 in DNA: TGCAGTGCTAGAGATATAACAGGTGGGGATAATTCACCCCTCCACTTT.

On this clonotype itself: It may be a read error: a sequence one base away is much more abundant. The chain joins TRBV3-1 to TRBJ1-1; perhaps TRBD1 as D (5 bases). The CDR3 is 15 residues long. V was shortened by 1 base and J by 4 bases, with 13 bases between the two germline ends. In germline, CDR1 is LGHDT, CDR2 YNNKEL (reference sequence). The CDR3 DNA reads as TGTGCCAGCAGCCAAGCCGCCAGGGAGAGCACTGAAGCTTTCTTT. Amino acid sequence: CASSQAARESTEAFF.

This rearrangement joins TRBV5-1 to TRBJ2-7, with D possibly TRBD2 on 6 matching bases. This CDR3 comprises 15 residues. The germline V and J ends were trimmed by 0 bases and 2 bases, with 12 bases remaining between them. CDR1 is SGHRS and CDR2 is YFSETQ in the germline V gene. CDR3 region: CASSLGAGPTYEQYF. The DNA for the CDR3 is TGCGCCAGCAGCTTGGGTGCGGGGCCGACCTACGAGCAGTACTTC.

The chain has TRBV7-2 and TRBJ2-7, with 7 nucleotides matching TRBD2. V was clipped by 4 bases and J by 3 bases; unmatched bases: 6. Germline CDR1 reads SGHTA; CDR2 reads FQGNSA. The CDR3 loop spans 14 amino acids. CDR3 loop: CASSSGTKFYEQYF. The CDR3 coding sequence is TGTGCCAGCAGCTCCGGGACTAAGTTCTACGAGCAGTACTTC. The full variable domain, with the rest looked up from reference TRBV7-2 and TRBJ2-7, is GAGVSQSPSNKVTEKGKDVELRCDPISGHTALYWYRQSLGQGLEFLIYFQGNSAPDKSGLPSDRFSAERTGGSVSTLTIQRTQQEDSAVYLCASSSGTKFYEQYFGPGTRLTVT.

This clonotype appeared many times. The chain couples TRBV6-1 to TRBJ2-7, with 8 bases fitting TRBD1. CDR1 and CDR2 from the germline V gene are MNHNS and SASEGT. The CDR3 totals 15 residues. With 6 bases clipped from V and 0 bases from J, the junction kept 7 bases outside the gene matches. CDR3 sequence reads: CASSSGGLSSYEQYF. The CDR3 bases are TGTGCCAGCAGCTCAGGGGGCCTAAGCTCCTACGAGCAGTACTTC.

This sequence joins TRBV12-3 or TRBV12-4 and TRBJ2-1; no reliable D call. Trimming shortened V by 4 bases and J by 6 bases, and 7 bases separated the two germline ends. The CDR3 runs 12 residues. CDR3 amino acids: CASSSPVNEQFF. The CDR3, as DNA: TGTGCCAGCAGTTCTCCCGTCAATGAGCAGTTCTTC.

There are a few counts of this clonotype. This rearrangement joins TRBV30 to TRBJ1-3; tentatively, D is TRBD1 (5 bases). The CDR3 has 14 amino acids. Germline V gene lookup returns CDR1 GTSNPN and CDR2 SVGIG (reference sequence). With 3 bases removed from V and 1 base from J, the gap between germline ends came to 10 bases. The CDR3 sequence is CAWSWGRSGNTIYF. Here the CDR3 DNA reads TGTGCCTGGAGCTGGGGACGTTCTGGAAACACCATATATTTT.

This clonotype occurred many times. The genes are TRBV2 and TRBJ2-2; 9 nucleotides match TRBD1. The CDR3 has 14 amino acids. Germline V gene data show CDR1 as SNHLY and CDR2 as FYNNEI. Trimming removed 4 bases from V and 5 bases from J; junction bases left unmatched: 2. CDR3 sequence: CASSGQGETGELFF. The CDR3 nucleotides read TGTGCCAGCAGTGGACAGGGGGAGACCGGGGAGCTGTTTTTT.

For the CDR3, the DNA is TGCAGTGCTAGTTTTCCGGGGAAGAATAGCAATCAGCCCCAGCATTTT. This translates into CSASFPGKNSNQPQHF. The genes are TRBV20-1 and TRBJ1-5, with D unclear. V was shortened by 3 bases and J by 0 bases, with 15 bases between the two germline ends. The CDR3 has 16 amino acids. Germline CDR1 reads DFQATT; CDR2 reads SNEGSKA (reference sequence).

V usage is TRBV5-1 and J usage is TRBJ2-1; 15 nucleotides align to TRBD2. Germline lookup yields CDR1 SGHRS and CDR2 YFSETQ. This CDR3 region has 18 residues. Trimming removed 4 bases from V and 10 bases from J; junction bases left unmatched: 15. CDR3 amino acids: CASSNPGLAGGHSGEQFF. The CDR3 nucleotides are TGCGCCAGCAGCAACCCGGGACTAGCGGGGGGCCACAGTGGGGAGCAGTTCTTC. The entire variable domain, with the rest obtained from reference TRBV5-1 and TRBJ2-1, is as follows: KAGVTQTPRYLIKTRGQQVTLSCSPISGHRSVSWYQQTPGQGLQFLFEYFSETQRNKGNFPGRFSGRQFSNSRSEMNVSTLELGDSALYLCASSNPGLAGGHSGEQFFGPGTRLTVL.